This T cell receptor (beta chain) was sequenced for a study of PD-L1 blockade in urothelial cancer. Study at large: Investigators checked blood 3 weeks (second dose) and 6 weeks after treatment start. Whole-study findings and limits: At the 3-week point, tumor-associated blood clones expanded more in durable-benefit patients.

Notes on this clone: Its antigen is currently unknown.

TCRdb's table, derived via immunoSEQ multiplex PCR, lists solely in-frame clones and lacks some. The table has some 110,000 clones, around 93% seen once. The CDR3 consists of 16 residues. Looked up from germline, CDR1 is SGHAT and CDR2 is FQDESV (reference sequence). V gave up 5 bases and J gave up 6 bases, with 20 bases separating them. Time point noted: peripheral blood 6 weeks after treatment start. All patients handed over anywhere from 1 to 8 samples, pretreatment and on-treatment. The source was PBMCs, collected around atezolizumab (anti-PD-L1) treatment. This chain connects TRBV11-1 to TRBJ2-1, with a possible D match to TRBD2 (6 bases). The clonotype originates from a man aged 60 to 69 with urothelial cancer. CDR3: CASSPVGDSRLNEQFF. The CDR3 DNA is TGTGCCAGCAGCCCAGTGGGGGACTCCCGTCTCAATGAGCAGTTCTTC. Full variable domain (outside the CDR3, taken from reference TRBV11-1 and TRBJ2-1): EAEVAQSPRYKITEKSQAVAFWCDPISGHATLYWYRQILGQGPELLVQFQDESVVDDSQLPKDRFSAERLKGVDSTLKIQPAELGDSAMYLCASSPVGDSRLNEQFFGPGTRLTVL.